Presented here are 25 T cell receptor beta chains from one specimen sequenced in a study of T cells after yellow fever vaccination. TCRdb reprocessed the 5' RACE reads via MiXCR and lists one record per CDR3 protein. The sample has about 350,000 distinct CDR3 sequences, approximately 12% seen once; the top ten hold 2.5% to 4%. The material was CD4+ T cells sorted from PBMCs, obtained 15 days after the yellow fever booster vaccination. The receptors shown here come from a young man who received the YFV17D yellow fever vaccine.

This clonotype was seen a handful of times. The chain recombines TRBV29-1 with TRBJ2-2; D is perhaps TRBD1 or TRBD2 (6 bases each). Germline V CDR1 and CDR2: SQVTM, ANQGSEA. Deletions cut 3 bases from V and 2 bases from J, with 10 bases between. This CDR3 has 14 residues. The CDR3 is CSVDGGLNTGELFF. The CDR3 DNA sequence: TGCAGCGTTGATGGGGGGCTTAACACCGGGGAGCTGTTTTTT.

Here the CDR3 DNA reads TGTGCCAGCTCACCCCCAAACGGTCTAGCCAAAAACATTCAGTACTTC. This encodes CASSPPNGLAKNIQYF. The genes are TRBV18 and TRBJ2-4; D is unclear. Germline lookup yields CDR1 KGHSH and CDR2 LQKENI. Trimming removed 3 bases from V and 0 bases from J, with 12 bases in between. The CDR3 spans 16 residues.

This clonotype came up many times. This rearrangement joins TRBV5-1 to TRBJ2-1; D may be TRBD1 or TRBD2 (6 bases each). Deletions cut 4 bases from V and 2 bases from J, with 16 bases between. CDR1 SGHRS and CDR2 YFSETQ come from the germline V gene. This CDR3 spans 16 amino acids. The CDR3 reads CASSARLGGPYNEQFF. The CDR3 coding sequence is TGCGCCAGCAGCGCCAGGTTAGGGGGGCCCTACAATGAGCAGTTCTTC.

By its share, this clonotype is large. The chain couples TRBV20-1 to TRBJ2-3, with 8 bases that match TRBD1. The CDR3 is 13 residues long. Unmatched junction bases numbered 7, after V lost 5 bases and J lost 6 bases. Germline-derived CDR1 and CDR2 are DFQATT and SNEGSKA (reference sequence). The CDR3 DNA follows: TGCAGTGCTCCCGACAGGGGACTGGATACGCAGTATTTT. Its translation: CSAPDRGLDTQYF.

The rearrangement uses TRBV5-1 and TRBJ2-3, with D perhaps TRBD1 or TRBD2 (5 bases each). The CDR3 is made up of 15 amino acids. Trimming shortened V by 0 bases and J by 2 bases, and 10 bases separated the two germline ends. Germline CDR1 reads SGHRS; CDR2 reads YFSETQ. The CDR3 here is CASSLALGDTDTQYF. The CDR3 region has the DNA TGCGCCAGCAGCTTGGCCTTGGGGGACACAGATACGCAGTATTTT.

The rearrangement uses TRBV7-3 and TRBJ2-5; D might be TRBD2 (5 bases). Germline V gives CDR1 SGHTA, CDR2 FQGTGA. This CDR3 spans 13 amino acids. Trimming removed 5 bases from V and 5 bases from J, with 12 bases in between. The CDR3 coding sequence is TGTGCCAGCAGCGTTGCGGGTGGGGAGACCCAGTACTTC. Protein product: CASSVAGGETQYF.

This rearrangement joins TRBV20-1 to TRBJ2-1; perhaps D is TRBD1 or TRBD2 (5 bases each). CDR1 is DFQATT, CDR2 SNEGSKA, per germline (reference sequence). The ends were cut back, 3 bases at V and 0 bases at J, with 15 bases in the middle. This CDR3 contains 16 residues. The CDR3 spells CSASGHGDGSYNEQFF. In DNA form, the CDR3 reads TGCAGTGCTAGCGGGCATGGGGACGGCTCCTACAATGAGCAGTTCTTC.

The rearrangement uses TRBV15 and TRBJ2-1; no firm D call. Germline CDR1 reads LNHNV; CDR2 reads YYDKDF (reference sequence). The CDR3 runs to 14 residues. The ends were cut back, 0 bases at V and 5 bases at J, with 8 bases in the middle. Here the CDR3 reads CATSRDTGDNEQFF. The CDR3 nucleotides are TGTGCCACCAGCAGAGATACTGGAGACAATGAGCAGTTCTTC.

In its sample, this clonotype was seen a few times. The chain recombines TRBV5-1 with TRBJ1-2; TRBD1 matches 7 bases. V lost 4 bases, J lost 4 bases, and 10 bases stayed unmatched. The germline V gene has CDR1 SGHRS and CDR2 YFSETQ. The CDR3 totals 15 residues. This chain's CDR3 is CASSPGGTEIYGYTF. CDR3 nucleotides: TGCGCCAGCAGCCCGGGAGGGACAGAGATCTATGGCTACACCTTC. The whole variable domain, filled in from reference TRBV5-1 and TRBJ1-2, reads KAGVTQTPRYLIKTRGQQVTLSCSPISGHRSVSWYQQTPGQGLQFLFEYFSETQRNKGNFPGRFSGRQFSNSRSEMNVSTLELGDSALYLCASSPGGTEIYGYTFGSGTRLTVV.

Only a few counts were recorded for this clonotype. The chain joins TRBV5-6 to TRBJ1-2, with D uncertain. CDR1 and CDR2 (germline): SGHDT, YYEEEE. This CDR3 comprises 12 residues. V was clipped by 2 bases and J by 8 bases, with 10 bases between them. The CDR3 region is CASSFAARGYTF. The CDR3, as DNA: TGTGCCAGCAGCTTCGCGGCGCGCGGCTACACCTTC.

The sample holds a few counts of this clonotype. V and J are TRBV6-2 or TRBV6-3 and TRBJ2-7; 8 nucleotides match TRBD2. This CDR3 is 12 amino acids long. The germline gives CDR1 MNHEY, CDR2 SVGEGT. The V segment lost 9 bases and the J segment 1 base; nucleotides outside the gene matches: 2. CDR3 sequence: CASSGASYEQYF. CDR3 DNA: TGTGCCAGTAGCGGGGCTTCCTACGAGCAGTACTTC.

This clonotype was seen repeatedly, ten times or more. V usage is TRBV11-2 and J usage is TRBJ2-2; 8 nucleotides agree with TRBD2. Germline V gives CDR1 SGHAT, CDR2 FQNNGV. The CDR3 covers 14 residues. Trimming at V came to 4 bases and at J to 6 bases, leaving 4 bases not matched to a gene. CDR3 DNA: TGTGCCAGCAGCTCCGGACTAGCCTCCGGGGAGCTGTTTTTT. Translating gives CASSSGLASGELFF.

The table lists this clonotype with many counts. The rearrangement joins TRBV18 to TRBJ1-1; D unresolved. CDR1 KGHSH and CDR2 LQKENI come from the germline V gene. The CDR3 sequence is 16 residues long. The V gene lost 1 base and the J gene lost 1 base, with 13 bases spanning the gap. CDR3 residues: CASSPLFPGGNTEAFF. Written as DNA, the CDR3 is TGTGCCAGCTCACCACTATTCCCCGGCGGGAACACTGAAGCTTTCTTT.

This sequence joins TRBV5-6 and TRBJ1-6; D call uncertain. This CDR3 spans 13 amino acids. The V gene lost 0 bases and the J gene lost 8 bases, with 6 bases spanning the gap. Germline V lookup: CDR1 SGHDT, CDR2 YYEEEE. The CDR3 DNA is TGTGCCAGCAGCTTGGTTGCGGATTCACCCCTCCACTTT. It encodes CASSLVADSPLHF.

In this sample, this clonotype turned up a few times. The chain recombines TRBV29-1 with TRBJ1-1; D unclear. CDR1 and CDR2 (germline): SQVTM, ANQGSEA. V lost 1 base and J 1 base, leaving 10 bases between the germline ends. This CDR3 spans 14 amino acids. The CDR3 sequence is CSVEVAGANTEAFF. The CDR3 DNA reads as TGCAGCGTTGAAGTTGCGGGAGCGAACACTGAAGCTTTCTTT.

This clonotype was counted between two and nine times. The V call is TRBV5-1, the J call TRBJ2-1; 8 bases line up with TRBD2. Per the germline V gene, CDR1 is SGHRS and CDR2 is YFSETQ. J gave up 2 bases and V 0 bases, and 4 bases lay outside the gene matches. There are 16 residues in the CDR3. CDR3 in amino acids: CASSLAGGGTYNEQFF. The CDR3 DNA follows: TGCGCCAGCAGCTTGGCCGGGGGGGGAACCTACAATGAGCAGTTCTTC.

V is TRBV7-9 and J is TRBJ1-4; unclear D gene. Germline V lookup: CDR1 SEHNR, CDR2 FQNEAQ (reference sequence). V was shortened by 1 base and J by 8 bases, with 14 bases between the two germline ends. CDR3 length: 15 residues. This CDR3 reads CASSLEVTLEEKLFF. The CDR3 DNA reads as TGTGCCAGCAGCTTAGAAGTGACCTTGGAGGAAAAACTGTTTTTT.

In this sample, this clonotype turned up once. The rearrangement uses TRBV27 and TRBJ2-3; the match to TRBD2 covers 9 bases. Germline loops: CDR1 MNHEY, CDR2 SMNVEV (reference sequence). The CDR3 consists of 16 residues. Trimming took 5 bases from V and 1 from J; bases not matched to a gene: 7. Here the CDR3 DNA reads TGTGCCAGCAGTCCGCTAGCGGGGTTCGGCACAGATACGCAGTATTTT. This codes for CASSPLAGFGTDTQYF.

The V gene is TRBV28, the J gene TRBJ2-3; D is possibly TRBD2 (6 bases). V dropped 7 bases and J dropped 3 bases, with 17 bases sitting between them. Germline CDR1 reads MDHEN; CDR2 reads SYDVKM. This CDR3 has 15 amino acids. The CDR3 DNA reads as TGTGCCAGCACCCATCATACCGGGGGTACAGATACGCAGTATTTT. It codes for CASTHHTGGTDTQYF.

There are a few counts of this clonotype. Mismatch with germline at one junction end may stem from a read error. The rearrangement links TRBV4-3 to TRBJ1-2, with D unresolved. CDR3 size: 14 residues. Per the germline V gene, CDR1 is LGHNA and CDR2 is YSLEER. CDR3 coding DNA: TGCGCCAGCAGCCAAGGCGTGCCCAGCTATGTCTACACCTTC. Its translation is CASSQGVPSYVYTF.

This clonotype was seen more than once but under ten times. This chain connects TRBV11-2 to TRBJ2-5, with unresolved D. CDR3 length: 14 residues. V gave up 3 bases and J gave up 6 bases, with 14 bases separating them. Germline V CDR1 and CDR2: SGHAT, FQNNGV. The CDR3 region has the DNA TGTGCCAGCAGCTTGAGTACTGGGTGGCAGACCCAGTACTTC. It encodes CASSLSTGWQTQYF.

In its sample, this clonotype was seen a few times. J is TRBJ1-2 and V is TRBV20-1; possibly TRBD1 for D (6 bases). The germline gives CDR1 DFQATT, CDR2 SNEGSKA (reference sequence). The CDR3 has 16 residues. Trimming took off 0 bases at V and 5 bases at J, with 19 bases between the two ends. CDR3 in amino acids: CSARDAAAGVYYGYTF. In DNA form, the CDR3 reads TGCAGTGCTAGAGATGCTGCGGCAGGGGTTTATTATGGCTACACCTTC.

The gene calls are TRBV11-2 and TRBJ1-2; the D gene is possibly TRBD1 (5 bases). The CDR3 has 13 residues. Between the trimmed V and J ends, which lost 5 bases and 8 bases, there was a span of 15 bases. Germline V lookup: CDR1 SGHAT, CDR2 FQNNGV. CDR3 DNA: TGTGCCAGCAGCCCTGGGGGGGTTCTGGGCTACACCTTC. It specifies CASSPGGVLGYTF.

The chain joins TRBV2 to TRBJ2-5; maybe TRBD2 (6 bases). Germline lookup yields CDR1 SNHLY and CDR2 FYNNEI. Trimming took 1 base from V and 5 from J, leaving 11 bases between them. The CDR3 has 14 residues. This CDR3 is CASSEVRAGETQYF. The CDR3 bases are TGTGCCAGCAGTGAAGTCAGGGCGGGGGAGACCCAGTACTTC. The full variable domain, in which reference TRBV2 and TRBJ2-5 provide the parts outside the CDR3, is EPEVTQTPSHQVTQMGQEVILRCVPISNHLYFYWYRQILGQKVEFLVSFYNNEISEKSEIFDDQFSVERPDGSNFTLKIRSTKLEDSAMYFCASSEVRAGETQYFGPGTRLLVL.

The chain combines TRBV29-1 with TRBJ1-2; TRBD1 might be the D (5 bases). Trimming stripped 4 bases from V and 8 bases from J, with 17 bases between. The V gene's germline CDR1 is SQVTM and CDR2 ANQGSEA. CDR3 length equals 13 residues. The CDR3: CSVAPGSPAGYTF. Here the CDR3 DNA reads TGCAGCGTTGCCCCAGGGAGCCCAGCAGGCTACACCTTC.